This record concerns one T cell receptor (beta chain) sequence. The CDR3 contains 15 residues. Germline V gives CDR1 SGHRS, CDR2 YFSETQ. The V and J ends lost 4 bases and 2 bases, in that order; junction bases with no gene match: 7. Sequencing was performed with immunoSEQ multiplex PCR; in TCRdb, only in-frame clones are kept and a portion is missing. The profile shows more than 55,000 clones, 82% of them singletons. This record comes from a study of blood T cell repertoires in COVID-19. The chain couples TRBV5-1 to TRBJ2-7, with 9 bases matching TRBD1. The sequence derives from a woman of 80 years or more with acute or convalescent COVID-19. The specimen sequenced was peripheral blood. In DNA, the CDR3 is TGCGCCAGCAGCGGAACGGGACAGGGTGCCTACGAGCAGTACTTC. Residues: CASSGTGQGAYEQYF.